One sample yielded the 2 T cell receptor beta chains listed below, sequenced in a study of cytomegalovirus exposure and HLA in healthy donors. Primers for the PCR totalled 60 Vbeta and 13 Jbeta. Clones were sequenced by immunoSEQ multiplex PCR, and TCRdb holds only the in-frame ones, with some missing. The sample has tens of thousands of clones; 70% to 85% are singletons. Sequencing was performed on PBMCs. Every receptor here comes from a woman in her fifties or sixties in good health and CMV-seropositive.

The chain recombines TRBV28 with TRBJ1-1, with D possibly TRBD1 on 6 matching bases. Germline CDR1 reads MDHEN; CDR2 reads SYDVKM. CDR3 size: 14 residues. V gave up 6 bases and J gave up 3 bases, with 14 bases separating them. The CDR3 region is CASRPDSRYTEAFF. CDR3 coding DNA: TGTGCCAGCAGACCGGACAGTCGGTACACTGAAGCTTTCTTT. The variable domain in full, with the rest retrieved from reference TRBV28 and TRBJ1-1, is DVKVTQSSRYLVKRTGEKVFLECVQDMDHENMFWYRQDPGLGLRLIYFSYDVKMKEKGDIPEGYSVSREKKERFSLILESASTNQTSMYLCASRPDSRYTEAFFGQGTRLTVV.

The chain couples TRBV19 to TRBJ2-7; tentative D call: TRBD2 (5 bases). The germline V gene encodes CDR1 LNHDA and CDR2 SQIVND (reference sequence). This CDR3 is built from 15 residues. Between the trimmed V and J ends, which lost 3 bases and 7 bases, there was a span of 19 bases. CDR3 protein: CASSIGGSGAGEQYF. CDR3 DNA: TGTGCCAGTAGTATTGGAGGCTCTGGAGCAGGAGAGCAGTACTTC.